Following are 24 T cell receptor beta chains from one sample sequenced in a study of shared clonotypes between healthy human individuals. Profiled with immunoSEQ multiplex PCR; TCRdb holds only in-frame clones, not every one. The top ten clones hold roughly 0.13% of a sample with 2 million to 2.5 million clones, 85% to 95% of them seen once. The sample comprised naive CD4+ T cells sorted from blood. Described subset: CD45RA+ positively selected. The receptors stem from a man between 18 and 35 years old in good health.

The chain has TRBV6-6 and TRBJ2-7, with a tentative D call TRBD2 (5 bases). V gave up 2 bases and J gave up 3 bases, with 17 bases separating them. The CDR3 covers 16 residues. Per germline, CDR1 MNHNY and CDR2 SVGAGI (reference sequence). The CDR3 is CASSYGRLGASYEQYF. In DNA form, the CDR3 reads TGTGCCAGCAGTTACGGACGCTTGGGAGCAAGCTACGAGCAGTACTTC.

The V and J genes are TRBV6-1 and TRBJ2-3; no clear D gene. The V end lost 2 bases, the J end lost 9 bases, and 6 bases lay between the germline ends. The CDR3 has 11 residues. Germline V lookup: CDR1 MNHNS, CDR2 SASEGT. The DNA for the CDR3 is TGTGCCAGCAGTGAAACGATGACGCAGTATTTT. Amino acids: CASSETMTQYF.

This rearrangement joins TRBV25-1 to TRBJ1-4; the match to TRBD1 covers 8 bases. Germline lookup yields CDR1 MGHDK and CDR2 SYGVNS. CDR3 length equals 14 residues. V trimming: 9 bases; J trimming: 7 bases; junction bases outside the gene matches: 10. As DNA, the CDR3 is TGTGCCAGTCAAAACTCAGGGGGCACTGAAAAACTGTTTTTT. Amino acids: CASQNSGGTEKLFF.

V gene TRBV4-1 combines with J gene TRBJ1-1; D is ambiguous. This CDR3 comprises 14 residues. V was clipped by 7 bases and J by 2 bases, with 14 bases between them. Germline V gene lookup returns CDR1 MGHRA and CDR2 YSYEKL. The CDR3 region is CASTKTEPNTEAFF. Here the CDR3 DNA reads TGCGCCAGCACTAAGACGGAGCCCAACACTGAAGCTTTCTTT.

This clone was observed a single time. The CDR3 region is CASTLIEPPLHF. Here the CDR3 DNA reads TGTGCCAGCACCCTAATTGAACCCCCCCTCCACTTT. The chain joins TRBV6-1 to TRBJ1-6; the D is unclear. V was trimmed by 7 bases and J by 13 bases, leaving 14 bases between them. Germline CDR1 and CDR2: MNHNS and SASEGT. This CDR3 is 12 amino acids long.

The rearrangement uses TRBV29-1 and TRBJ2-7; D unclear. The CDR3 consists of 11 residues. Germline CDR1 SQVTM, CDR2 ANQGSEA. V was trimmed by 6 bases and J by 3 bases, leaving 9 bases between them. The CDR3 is CSVGMVYEQYF. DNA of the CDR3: TGCAGCGTCGGTATGGTCTACGAGCAGTACTTC.

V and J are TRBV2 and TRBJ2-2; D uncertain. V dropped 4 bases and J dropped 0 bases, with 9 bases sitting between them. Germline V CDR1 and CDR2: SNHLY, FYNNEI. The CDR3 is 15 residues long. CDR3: CASSVSTTNTGELFF. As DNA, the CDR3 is TGTGCCAGCAGTGTATCGACGACGAACACCGGGGAGCTGTTTTTT.

The CDR3 here is CASSRDRGPSGTEAFF. Here the CDR3 DNA reads TGCGCCAGCAGCCGAGACAGGGGGCCCTCGGGCACTGAAGCTTTCTTT. The chain couples TRBV5-1 to TRBJ1-1, with 10 positions matching TRBD1. The CDR3 spans 16 residues. V lost 4 bases and J lost 4; bases outside the gene matches: 10. Germline assignment: CDR1 SGHRS and CDR2 YFSETQ. Looking up the rest from reference TRBV5-1 and TRBJ1-1 gives the full variable domain: KAGVTQTPRYLIKTRGQQVTLSCSPISGHRSVSWYQQTPGQGLQFLFEYFSETQRNKGNFPGRFSGRQFSNSRSEMNVSTLELGDSALYLCASSRDRGPSGTEAFFGQGTRLTVV.

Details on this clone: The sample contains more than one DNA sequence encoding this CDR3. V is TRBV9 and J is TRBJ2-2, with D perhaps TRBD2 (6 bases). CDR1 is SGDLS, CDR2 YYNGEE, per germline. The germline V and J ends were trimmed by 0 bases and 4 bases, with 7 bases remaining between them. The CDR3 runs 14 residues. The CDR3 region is CASSVGAGTGELFF. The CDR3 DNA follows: TGTGCCAGCAGCGTAGGAGCGGGCACCGGGGAGCTGTTTTTT. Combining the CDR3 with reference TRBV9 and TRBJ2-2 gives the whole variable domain DSGVTQTPKHLITATGQRVTLRCSPRSGDLSVYWYQQSLDQGLQFLIQYYNGEERAKGNILERFSAQQFPDLHSELNLSSLELGDSALYFCASSVGAGTGELFFGEGSRLTVL.

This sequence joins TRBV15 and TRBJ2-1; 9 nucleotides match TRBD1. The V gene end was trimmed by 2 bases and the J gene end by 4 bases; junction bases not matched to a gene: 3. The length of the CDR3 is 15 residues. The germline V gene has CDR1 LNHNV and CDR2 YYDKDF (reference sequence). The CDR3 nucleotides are TGTGCCACCAGCAGACCCGGACAGGGGTACAATGAGCAGTTCTTC. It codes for CATSRPGQGYNEQFF.

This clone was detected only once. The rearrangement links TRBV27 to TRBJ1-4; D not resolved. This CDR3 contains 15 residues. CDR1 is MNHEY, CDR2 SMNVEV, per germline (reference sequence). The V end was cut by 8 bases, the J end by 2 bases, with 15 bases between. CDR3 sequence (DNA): TGTGCCAGCTCCTCGTGGGGTACGACTAATGAAAAACTGTTTTTT. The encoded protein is CASSSWGTTNEKLFF.

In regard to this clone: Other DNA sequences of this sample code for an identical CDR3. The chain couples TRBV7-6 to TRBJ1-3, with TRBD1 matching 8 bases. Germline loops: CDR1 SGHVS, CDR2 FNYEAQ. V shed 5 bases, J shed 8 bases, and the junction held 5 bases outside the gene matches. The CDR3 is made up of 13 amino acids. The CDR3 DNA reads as TGTGCCAGCAGCCCAGGACAGGGCGACACCATATATTTT. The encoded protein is CASSPGQGDTIYF.

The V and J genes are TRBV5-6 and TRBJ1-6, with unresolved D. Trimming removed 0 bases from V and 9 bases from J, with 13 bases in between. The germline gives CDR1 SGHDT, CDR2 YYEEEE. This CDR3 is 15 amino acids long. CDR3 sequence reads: CASSLGAHVGSPLHF. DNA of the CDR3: TGTGCCAGCAGCTTGGGGGCCCATGTGGGTTCACCCCTCCACTTT.

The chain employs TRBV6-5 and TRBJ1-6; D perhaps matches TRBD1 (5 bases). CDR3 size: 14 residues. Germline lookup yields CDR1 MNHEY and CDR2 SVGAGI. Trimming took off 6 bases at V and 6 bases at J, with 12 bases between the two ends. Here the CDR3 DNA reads TGTGCCAGCAGGGGTGGGGGGACTAATTCACCCCTCCACTTT. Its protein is CASRGGGTNSPLHF.

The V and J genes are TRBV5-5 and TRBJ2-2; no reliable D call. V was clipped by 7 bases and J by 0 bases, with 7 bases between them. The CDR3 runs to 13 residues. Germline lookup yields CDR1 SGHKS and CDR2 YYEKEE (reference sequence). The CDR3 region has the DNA TGTGCCAGCGCACAGTCGAACACCGGGGAGCTGTTTTTT. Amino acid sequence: CASAQSNTGELFF.

The CDR3 nucleotides are TGCGCCAGCAGCCAAGGGGTCTCAGGAAACTATGGCTACACCTTC. This sequence encodes CASSQGVSGNYGYTF. The chain carries TRBV4-3 and TRBJ1-2; no firm D call. The CDR3 extends over 15 amino acids. Trimming removed 1 base from V and 2 bases from J, with 11 bases in between. Looked up from germline, CDR1 is LGHNA and CDR2 is YSLEER.

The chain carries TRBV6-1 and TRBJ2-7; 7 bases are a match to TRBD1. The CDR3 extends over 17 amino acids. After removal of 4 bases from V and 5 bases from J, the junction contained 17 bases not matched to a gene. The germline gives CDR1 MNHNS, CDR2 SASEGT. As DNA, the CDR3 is TGTGCCAGCAGTGTCCACGCCCTGTTCTCGACAGGGAACGAGCAGTACTTC. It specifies CASSVHALFSTGNEQYF.

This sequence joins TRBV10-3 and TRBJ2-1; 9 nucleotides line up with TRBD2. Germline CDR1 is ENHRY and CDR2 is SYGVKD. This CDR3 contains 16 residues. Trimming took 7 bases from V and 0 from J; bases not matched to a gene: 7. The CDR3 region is CAITDRSGSSYNEQFF. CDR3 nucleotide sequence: TGTGCCATCACGGATCGTAGCGGGAGCTCCTACAATGAGCAGTTCTTC.

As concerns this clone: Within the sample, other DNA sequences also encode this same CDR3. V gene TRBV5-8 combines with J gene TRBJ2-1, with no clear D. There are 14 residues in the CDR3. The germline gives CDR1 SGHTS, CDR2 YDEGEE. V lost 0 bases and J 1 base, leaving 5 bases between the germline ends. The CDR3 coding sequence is TGTGCCAGCAGCTTGGGTCCATCCTACAATGAGCAGTTCTTC. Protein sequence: CASSLGPSYNEQFF.

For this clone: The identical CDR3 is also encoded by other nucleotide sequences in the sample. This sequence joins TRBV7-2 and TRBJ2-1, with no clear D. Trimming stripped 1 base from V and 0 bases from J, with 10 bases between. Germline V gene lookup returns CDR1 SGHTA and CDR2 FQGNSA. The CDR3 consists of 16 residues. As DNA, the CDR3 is TGTGCCAGCAGCTTAGGCGGCAGCAGCTCCTACAATGAGCAGTTCTTC. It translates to CASSLGGSSSYNEQFF.

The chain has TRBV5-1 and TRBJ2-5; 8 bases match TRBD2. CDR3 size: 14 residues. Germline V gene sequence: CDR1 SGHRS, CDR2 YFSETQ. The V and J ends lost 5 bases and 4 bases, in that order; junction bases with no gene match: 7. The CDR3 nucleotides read TGCGCCAGCAGACTTAGCGGGGTTGGAGAGACCCAGTACTTC. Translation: CASRLSGVGETQYF. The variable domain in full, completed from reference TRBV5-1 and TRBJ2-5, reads KAGVTQTPRYLIKTRGQQVTLSCSPISGHRSVSWYQQTPGQGLQFLFEYFSETQRNKGNFPGRFSGRQFSNSRSEMNVSTLELGDSALYLCASRLSGVGETQYFGPGTRLLVL.

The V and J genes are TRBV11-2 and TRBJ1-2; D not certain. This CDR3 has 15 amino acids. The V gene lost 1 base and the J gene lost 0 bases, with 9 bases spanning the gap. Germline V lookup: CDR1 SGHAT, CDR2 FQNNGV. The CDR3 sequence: CASSLGQAANYGYTF. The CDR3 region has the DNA TGTGCCAGCAGCTTAGGCCAGGCCGCTAACTATGGCTACACCTTC. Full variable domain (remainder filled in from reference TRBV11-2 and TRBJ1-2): EAGVAQSPRYKIIEKRQSVAFWCNPISGHATLYWYQQILGQGPKLLIQFQNNGVVDDSQLPKDRFSAERLKGVDSTLKIQPAKLEDSAVYLCASSLGQAANYGYTFGSGTRLTVV.

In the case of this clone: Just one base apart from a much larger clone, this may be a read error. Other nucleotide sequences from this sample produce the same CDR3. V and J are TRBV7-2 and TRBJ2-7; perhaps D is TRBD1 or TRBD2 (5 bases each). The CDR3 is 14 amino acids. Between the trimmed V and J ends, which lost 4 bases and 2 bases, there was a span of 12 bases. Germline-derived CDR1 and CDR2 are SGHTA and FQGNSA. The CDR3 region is CASSSGTGPYEQYF. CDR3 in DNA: TGTGCCAGCAGCTCCGGGACGGGGCCCTACGAGCAGTACTTC.

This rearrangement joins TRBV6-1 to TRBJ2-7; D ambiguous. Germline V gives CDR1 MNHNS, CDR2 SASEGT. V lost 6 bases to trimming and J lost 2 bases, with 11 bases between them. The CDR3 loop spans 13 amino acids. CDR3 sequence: CASSGRPTYEQYF. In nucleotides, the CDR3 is TGTGCCAGCAGCGGCAGGCCGACCTACGAGCAGTACTTC.